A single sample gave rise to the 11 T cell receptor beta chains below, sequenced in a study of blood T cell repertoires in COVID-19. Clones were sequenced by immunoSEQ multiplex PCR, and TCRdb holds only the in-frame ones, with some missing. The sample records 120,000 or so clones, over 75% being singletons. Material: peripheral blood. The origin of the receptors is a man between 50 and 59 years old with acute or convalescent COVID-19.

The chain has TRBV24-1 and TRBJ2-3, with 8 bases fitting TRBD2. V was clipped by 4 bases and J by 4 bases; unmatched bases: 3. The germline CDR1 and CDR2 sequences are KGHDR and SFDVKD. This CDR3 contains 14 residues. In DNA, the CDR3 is TGTGCCACCAGTGACCCGGGAGGGTCAGATACGCAGTATTTT. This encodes CATSDPGGSDTQYF.

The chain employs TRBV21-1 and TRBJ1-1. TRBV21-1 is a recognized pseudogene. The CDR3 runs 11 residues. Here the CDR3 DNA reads TGTGCCAGCCCCAGAGGCGCCGAAGCTTTCTTT. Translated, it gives CASPRGAEAFF.

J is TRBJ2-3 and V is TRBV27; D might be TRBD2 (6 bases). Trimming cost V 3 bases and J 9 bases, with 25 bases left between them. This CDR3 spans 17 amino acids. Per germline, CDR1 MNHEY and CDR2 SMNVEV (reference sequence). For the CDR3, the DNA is TGTGCCAGCAGTTTGGGGTCGGGGGTACCTTCGTTCGGGACGCAGTATTTT. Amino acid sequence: CASSLGSGVPSFGTQYF.

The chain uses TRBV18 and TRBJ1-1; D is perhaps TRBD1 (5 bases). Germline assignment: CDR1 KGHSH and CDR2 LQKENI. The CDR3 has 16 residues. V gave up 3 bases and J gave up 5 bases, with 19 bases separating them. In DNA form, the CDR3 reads TGTGCCAGCTCACCCCCGGGCGGGAGGGGTTCGACTGAAGCTTTCTTT. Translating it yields CASSPPGGRGSTEAFF.

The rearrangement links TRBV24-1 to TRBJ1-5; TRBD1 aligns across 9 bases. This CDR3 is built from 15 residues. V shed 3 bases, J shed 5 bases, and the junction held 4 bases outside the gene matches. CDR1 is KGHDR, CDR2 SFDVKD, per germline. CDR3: CATSDHTGGDQPQHF. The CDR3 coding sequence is TGTGCCACCAGTGATCATACAGGGGGCGATCAGCCCCAGCATTTT.

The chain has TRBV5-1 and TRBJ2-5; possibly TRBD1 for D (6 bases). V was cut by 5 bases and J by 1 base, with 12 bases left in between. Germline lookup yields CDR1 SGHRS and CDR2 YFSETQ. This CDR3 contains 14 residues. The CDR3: CASSQGTAQETQYF. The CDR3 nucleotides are TGCGCCAGCAGTCAGGGGACCGCCCAAGAGACCCAGTACTTC.

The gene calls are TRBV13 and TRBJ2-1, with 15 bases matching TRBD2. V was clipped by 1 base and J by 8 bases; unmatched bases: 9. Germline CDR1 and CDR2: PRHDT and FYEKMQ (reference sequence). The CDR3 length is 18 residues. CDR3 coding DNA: TGTGCCAGCAGCTTAGTCGGACTAGCGGGAGGGCCGCACGATGAGCAGTTCTTC. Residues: CASSLVGLAGGPHDEQFF.

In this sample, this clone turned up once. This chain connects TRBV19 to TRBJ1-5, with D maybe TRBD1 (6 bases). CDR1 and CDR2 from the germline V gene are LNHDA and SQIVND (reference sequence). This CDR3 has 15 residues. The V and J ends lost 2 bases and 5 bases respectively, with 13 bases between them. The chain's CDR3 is CASSIPGVWDQPQHF. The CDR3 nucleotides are TGTGCCAGTAGTATACCAGGGGTGTGGGATCAGCCCCAGCATTTT.

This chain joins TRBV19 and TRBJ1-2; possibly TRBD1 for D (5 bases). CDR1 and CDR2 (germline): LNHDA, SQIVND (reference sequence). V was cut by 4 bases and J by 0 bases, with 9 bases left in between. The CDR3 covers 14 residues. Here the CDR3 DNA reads TGTGCCAGTAGTACCGAGACAGCTAACTATGGCTACACCTTC. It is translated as CASSTETANYGYTF.

Here the CDR3 DNA reads TGTGCCAGCAGCGACTCGTCCCTAGGGGGTGAAAAACTGTTTTTT. Translating it yields CASSDSSLGGEKLFF. The V and J genes are TRBV5-6 and TRBJ1-4; a possible D gene is TRBD1 (6 bases). This CDR3 has 15 amino acids. CDR1 is SGHDT and CDR2 is YYEEEE in the germline V gene. Trimming removed 4 bases from V and 7 bases from J, with 17 bases in between.

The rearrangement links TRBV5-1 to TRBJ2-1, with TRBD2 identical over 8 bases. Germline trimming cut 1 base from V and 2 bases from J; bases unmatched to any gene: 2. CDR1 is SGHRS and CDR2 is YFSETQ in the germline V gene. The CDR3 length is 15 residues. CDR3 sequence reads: CASSLLAGTYNEQFF. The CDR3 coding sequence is TGCGCCAGCAGCTTGTTAGCGGGAACCTACAATGAGCAGTTCTTC.